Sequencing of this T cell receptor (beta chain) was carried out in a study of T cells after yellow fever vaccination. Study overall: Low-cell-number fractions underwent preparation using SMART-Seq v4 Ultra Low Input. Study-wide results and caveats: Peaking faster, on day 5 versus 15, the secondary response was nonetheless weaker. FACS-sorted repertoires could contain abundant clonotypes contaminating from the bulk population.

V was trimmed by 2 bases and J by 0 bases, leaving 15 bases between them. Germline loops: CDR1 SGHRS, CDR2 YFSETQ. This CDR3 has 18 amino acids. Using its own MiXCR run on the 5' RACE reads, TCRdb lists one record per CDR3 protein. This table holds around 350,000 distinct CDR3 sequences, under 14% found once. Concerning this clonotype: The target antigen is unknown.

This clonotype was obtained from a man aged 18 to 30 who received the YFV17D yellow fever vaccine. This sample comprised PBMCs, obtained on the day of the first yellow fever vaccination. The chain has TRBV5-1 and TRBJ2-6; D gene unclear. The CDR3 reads CASSLTPRPISGANVLTF. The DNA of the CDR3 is TGCGCCAGCAGCTTAACGCCAAGACCCATCTCTGGGGCCAACGTCCTGACTTTC.